The clone carrying this T cell receptor (beta chain) showed up many times. The data are from a study of T-cell memory formation after mild COVID-19. MiXCR, applied by TCRdb to the 5' RACE reads, yields one record per CDR3 protein. The sample includes 260,000 or so distinct CDR3 sequences, 16% seen only once; the top ten take approximately 20%. There are 13 residues in the CDR3. Trimming pared 6 bases from V and 7 bases from J, leaving 14 bases between. Sample: PBMCs or a T cell subset sorted from them (not recorded which). The TCR originated in a young man who had mild COVID-19 (a few samples of this study predate the infection). Cell type and time point are not known. This chain links TRBV12-3 or TRBV12-4 with TRBJ2-3; the D gene is possibly TRBD2 (5 bases). The chain's CDR3 is CASSSGRGNTQYF. The CDR3 nucleotides read TGTGCCAGCAGCTCTGGCCGAGGGAATACGCAGTATTTT.